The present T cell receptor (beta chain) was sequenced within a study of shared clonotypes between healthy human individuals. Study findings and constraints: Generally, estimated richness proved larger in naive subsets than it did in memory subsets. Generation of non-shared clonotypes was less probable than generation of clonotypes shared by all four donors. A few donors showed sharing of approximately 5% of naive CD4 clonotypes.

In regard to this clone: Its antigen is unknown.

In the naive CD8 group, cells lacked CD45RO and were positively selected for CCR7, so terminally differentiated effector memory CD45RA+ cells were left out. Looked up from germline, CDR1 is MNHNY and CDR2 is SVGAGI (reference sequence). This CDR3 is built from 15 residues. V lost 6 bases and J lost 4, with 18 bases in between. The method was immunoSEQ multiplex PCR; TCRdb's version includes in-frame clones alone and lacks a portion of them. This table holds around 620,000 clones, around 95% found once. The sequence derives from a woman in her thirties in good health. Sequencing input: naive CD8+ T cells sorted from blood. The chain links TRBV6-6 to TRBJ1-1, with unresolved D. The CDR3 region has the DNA TGTGCCAGCAGATTGAACGTGGGAGGTCGCACTGAAGCTTTCTTT. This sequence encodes CASRLNVGGRTEAFF.